The 24 T cell receptor beta chains below were found in one sample sequenced in a study of blood T cell repertoires in COVID-19. Using immunoSEQ multiplex PCR, the repertoire was profiled, and TCRdb retains in-frame clones only, with some absent. The sample has just under 80,000 clones; roughly 85% are singletons. Source material: peripheral blood. The receptors stem from a human donor in a cohort sampled during active COVID-19.

The rearrangement joins TRBV7-2 to TRBJ1-3, with 8 bases fitting TRBD1. This CDR3 is built from 16 residues. With V trimmed by 5 bases and J by 2 bases, 8 bases remained unmatched. CDR1 and CDR2 (germline): SGHTA, FQGNSA. The CDR3 DNA sequence: TGTGCCAGCAGCCTTCAGGGGGCAGGGACTGGAAACACCATATATTTT. This sequence encodes CASSLQGAGTGNTIYF.

The chain recombines TRBV9 with TRBJ1-1; D gene ambiguous. Germline V gives CDR1 SGDLS, CDR2 YYNGEE. The CDR3 has 16 amino acids. The germline V and J ends were trimmed by 0 bases and 7 bases, with 19 bases remaining between them. The CDR3 sequence is CASSVAPAPLDCEAFF. The CDR3 coding sequence is TGTGCCAGCAGCGTAGCCCCAGCCCCGTTAGACTGTGAAGCTTTCTTT.

The V gene is TRBV7-8, the J gene TRBJ1-1, with TRBD1 matching 8 bases. Per germline, CDR1 SGHVS and CDR2 FQNEAQ. This CDR3 contains 16 residues. With V trimmed by 5 bases and J by 2 bases, 10 bases remained unmatched. The CDR3 here is CASSRQGRGSNTEAFF. CDR3 coding DNA: TGTGCCAGCAGCCGACAGGGGAGGGGTAGTAACACTGAAGCTTTCTTT. The whole variable domain, remainder taken from reference TRBV7-8 and TRBJ1-1, is GAGVSQSPRYKVAKRGQDVALRCDPISGHVSLFWYQQALGQGPEFLTYFQNEAQLDKSGLPSDRFFAERPEGSVSTLKIQRTQQEDSAVYLCASSRQGRGSNTEAFFGQGTRLTVV.

The CDR3 nucleotides are TGCGCCAGCAGCCAAGTTCGGGGGACGTGGGAGCAGTTCTTC. It yields the protein CASSQVRGTWEQFF. The chain carries TRBV4-3 and TRBJ2-1, with D perhaps TRBD2 (6 bases). Germline CDR1 LGHNA, CDR2 YSLEER. This CDR3 has 14 amino acids. Trimming pared 1 base from V and 10 bases from J, leaving 14 bases between.

The chain recombines TRBV5-4 with TRBJ1-2; D may be TRBD1 (6 bases). V was shortened by 4 bases and J by 4 bases, with 11 bases between the two germline ends. Germline CDR1 is SGHNT and CDR2 is YYREEE (reference sequence). This CDR3 has 13 amino acids. CDR3 nucleotide sequence: TGTGCCAGCAGCCAACAGGGATTCTATGGCTACACCTTC. As protein: CASSQQGFYGYTF.

The chain combines TRBV11-2 with TRBJ1-5; D gene ambiguous. This CDR3 has 16 residues. The ends were cut back, 2 bases at V and 2 bases at J, with 13 bases in the middle. Germline-derived CDR1 and CDR2 are SGHAT and FQNNGV. As DNA, the CDR3 is TGTGCCAGCAGCTTATCCGGGTCGAACGGCAATCAGCCCCAGCATTTT. Its translation is CASSLSGSNGNQPQHF.

This clone has just one count. The chain uses TRBV5-5 and TRBJ1-2; possible D gene TRBD1, 5 bases. Trimming removed 1 base from V and 3 bases from J, with 16 bases in between. The CDR3 length is 16 residues. Germline V gene sequence: CDR1 SGHKS, CDR2 YYEKEE (reference sequence). The CDR3 nucleotides are TGTGCCAGCAGCTTGTCCCTCAACAGGCCGGACTATGGCTACACCTTC. Protein sequence: CASSLSLNRPDYGYTF. The variable domain in full, completed from reference TRBV5-5 and TRBJ1-2, reads DAGVTQSPTHLIKTRGQQVTLRCSPISGHKSVSWYQQVLGQGPQFIFQYYEKEERGRGNFPDRFSARQFPNYSSELNVNALLLGDSALYLCASSLSLNRPDYGYTFGSGTRLTVV.

CDR3 amino acids: CASSSTVNYGYTF. CDR3 nucleotide sequence: TGCGCCAGCAGCTCGACAGTTAACTATGGCTACACCTTC. The V call is TRBV5-1, the J call TRBJ1-2, with D perhaps TRBD1 (5 bases). There are 13 residues in the CDR3. Germline V gene data show CDR1 as SGHRS and CDR2 as YFSETQ. Trimming took off 3 bases at V and 1 base at J, with 7 bases between the two ends. The complete variable domain, with remaining parts taken from reference TRBV5-1 and TRBJ1-2, reads KAGVTQTPRYLIKTRGQQVTLSCSPISGHRSVSWYQQTPGQGLQFLFEYFSETQRNKGNFPGRFSGRQFSNSRSEMNVSTLELGDSALYLCASSSTVNYGYTFGSGTRLTVV.

The chain employs TRBV10-1 and TRBJ2-1, with 8 bases aligning to TRBD2. V shed 5 bases and J 8 bases; nucleotides not matched to a gene: 11. Germline CDR1 reads WNHNN; CDR2 reads SYGVQD (reference sequence). This CDR3 region has 15 residues. CDR3 DNA: TGCGCCAGCAGTACTGCGTCGGGCGGGAGGTATGAGCAGTTCTTC. Translation: CASSTASGGRYEQFF.

The chain combines TRBV3-1 (or the pseudogene TRBV3-2) with TRBJ2-5; 8 bases map to TRBD2. V lost 0 bases and J lost 5; bases outside the gene matches: 14. Germline CDR1 reads LGHDT; CDR2 reads YNNKEL (reference sequence). This CDR3 contains 18 residues. The CDR3 nucleotides read TGTGCCAGCAGCCAAGATCTGCTCCAGCGGGGGACCAGGGAGACCCAGTACTTC. It codes for CASSQDLLQRGTRETQYF.

This clone was counted between two and nine times. The chain carries TRBV6-5 and TRBJ2-3; no reliable D call. V was cut by 2 bases and J by 0 bases, with 9 bases left in between. The CDR3 sequence is 15 residues long. Per germline, CDR1 MNHEY and CDR2 SVGAGI. The CDR3 protein is CASSYTGGSTDTQYF. As DNA, the CDR3 is TGTGCCAGCAGTTACACGGGTGGTAGCACAGATACGCAGTATTTT.

The chain recombines TRBV14 with TRBJ2-5, with 9 bases lining up with TRBD2. Germline lookup yields CDR1 SGHDN and CDR2 FVKESK. The CDR3 extends over 16 amino acids. V dropped 0 bases and J dropped 6; count of bases not matched to a gene: 8. The CDR3 sequence: CASSQDTGLAGKTQYF. The DNA for the CDR3 is TGTGCCAGCAGCCAAGATACGGGACTAGCAGGGAAGACCCAGTACTTC.

This clone was seen only once. Compared with germline, one end of the junction differs, possibly owing to a read error. The rearrangement links TRBV7-7 to TRBJ2-3, with TRBD2 identical over 14 bases. The CDR3 has 16 residues. Germline V gene sequence: CDR1 SSHAT, CDR2 FNYEAQ (reference sequence). The CDR3 sequence: CASSQGLAGAGDTQYF. CDR3 bases: TGTGCTAGCAGCCAGGGACTAGCGGGAGCCGGAGATACGCAGTATTTT.

The chain has TRBV3-1 (or the pseudogene TRBV3-2) and TRBJ2-1, with 8 bases that match TRBD1. V lost 6 bases to trimming and J lost 5 bases; unmatched junction nucleotides: 21. The CDR3 has 19 residues. Germline assignment: CDR1 LGHDT and CDR2 YNNKEL (reference sequence). CDR3 nucleotide sequence: TGTGCCAGCAGGCGAAGGGGACAGGTCAGTTATCTCTACGACAATGAGCAGTTCTTC. This encodes CASRRRGQVSYLYDNEQFF.

This clone is a singleton in its sample. The CDR3: CASSLDPGAGSYEQYF. DNA for the CDR3: TGCGCCAGCAGCTTGGATCCGGGAGCGGGTTCCTACGAGCAGTACTTC. The V and J genes are TRBV5-1 and TRBJ2-7; maybe TRBD2 (6 bases). The CDR3 consists of 16 residues. V was clipped by 0 bases and J by 1 base, with 14 bases between them. In germline, CDR1 is SGHRS, CDR2 YFSETQ.

This chain's CDR3 is CASTDNNGENQPQHF. DNA of the CDR3: TGTGCCAGCACCGACAACAACGGGGAGAATCAGCCCCAGCATTTT. The chain is built from TRBV6-6 and TRBJ1-5, with D unresolved. Germline V gives CDR1 MNHNY, CDR2 SVGAGI (reference sequence). Trimming pared 7 bases from V and 4 bases from J, leaving 17 bases between. The CDR3 sequence is 15 residues long.

The rearrangement joins TRBV28 to TRBJ2-1; the match to TRBD2 covers 12 bases. Germline loops: CDR1 MDHEN, CDR2 SYDVKM. After removal of 4 bases from V and 8 bases from J, the junction contained 6 bases not matched to a gene. The CDR3 covers 15 residues. In nucleotides, the CDR3 is TGTGCCAGCAGTTCCGGGACTAGCGGGTGGTATGAGCAGTTCTTC. It is translated as CASSSGTSGWYEQFF. Full variable domain (outside the CDR3, taken from reference TRBV28 and TRBJ2-1): DVKVTQSSRYLVKRTGEKVFLECVQDMDHENMFWYRQDPGLGLRLIYFSYDVKMKEKGDIPEGYSVSREKKERFSLILESASTNQTSMYLCASSSGTSGWYEQFFGPGTRLTVL.

The chain is built from TRBV5-1 and TRBJ1-4, with 10 bases fitting TRBD1. Unmatched junction bases numbered 0, after V lost 5 bases and J lost 5 bases. The CDR3 extends over 13 amino acids. Germline V gene data show CDR1 as SGHRS and CDR2 as YFSETQ. This chain's CDR3 is CASRTGGNEKLFF. The CDR3 DNA reads TGCGCCAGCAGGACAGGGGGCAATGAAAAACTGTTTTTT.

This clone was detected only a few times. This chain joins TRBV27 and TRBJ2-7, with 11 nucleotides matching TRBD2. Germline-derived CDR1 and CDR2 are MNHEY and SMNVEV (reference sequence). The CDR3 length is 17 residues. V was clipped by 4 bases and J by 2 bases; unmatched bases: 10. The CDR3 protein is CASSSTQLAGVPYEQYF. The CDR3 DNA follows: TGTGCCAGCAGTTCCACCCAACTAGCGGGGGTTCCCTACGAGCAGTACTTC.

This chain joins TRBV6-5 and TRBJ1-2; 7 bases are shared with TRBD1. Germline V CDR1 and CDR2: MNHEY, SVGAGI. This CDR3 spans 15 amino acids. V was clipped by 6 bases and J by 8 bases; unmatched bases: 15. The CDR3 DNA is TGTGCCAGCAGACTGGGGACAGAAGCTATGCGGGGCTACACCTTC. It is translated as CASRLGTEAMRGYTF.

The J gene is TRBJ2-5, the V gene TRBV24-1, with TRBD1 identical over 7 bases. In germline, CDR1 is KGHDR, CDR2 SFDVKD. The junction had 12 bases not matched to a gene; V was cut back by 4 bases and J by 5 bases. This CDR3 is 16 amino acids long. The CDR3 region has the DNA TGTGCCACCAGTGACCCCGCTTTCGGGACAGACGAGACCCAGTACTTC. Translating it yields CATSDPAFGTDETQYF.

The chain uses TRBV6-6 and TRBJ2-1, with D perhaps matching TRBD2 (6 bases). V lost 6 bases, J lost 9 bases, and 24 bases lay in between. The CDR3 extends over 16 amino acids. The germline V gene has CDR1 MNHNY and CDR2 SVGAGI (reference sequence). The CDR3 nucleotides read TGTGCCAGCAGCCCAACCGGGACCAGTCACGGGGGTGAGCAGTTCTTC. Protein sequence: CASSPTGTSHGGEQFF.

The chain joins TRBV4-2 to TRBJ2-5, with 10 positions matching TRBD2. This CDR3 is built from 16 residues. Per the germline V gene, CDR1 is LGHNA and CDR2 is YNFKEQ. V lost 1 base to trimming and J lost 6 bases; unmatched junction nucleotides: 8. The CDR3 is CASSQVQRGGGQTQYF. The CDR3 DNA follows: TGTGCCAGCAGCCAAGTCCAGCGGGGGGGTGGGCAGACCCAGTACTTC.

This clone was picked up a small number of times. The genes are TRBV7-9 and TRBJ2-5, with a possible D match to TRBD2 (6 bases). This CDR3 region has 14 residues. The V gene's germline CDR1 is SEHNR and CDR2 FQNEAQ (reference sequence). The V gene lost 2 bases and the J gene lost 2 bases, with 9 bases spanning the gap. CDR3 coding DNA: TGTGCCAGCAGCTTATGGGGACTGCAAGAGACCCAGTACTTC. It codes for CASSLWGLQETQYF.